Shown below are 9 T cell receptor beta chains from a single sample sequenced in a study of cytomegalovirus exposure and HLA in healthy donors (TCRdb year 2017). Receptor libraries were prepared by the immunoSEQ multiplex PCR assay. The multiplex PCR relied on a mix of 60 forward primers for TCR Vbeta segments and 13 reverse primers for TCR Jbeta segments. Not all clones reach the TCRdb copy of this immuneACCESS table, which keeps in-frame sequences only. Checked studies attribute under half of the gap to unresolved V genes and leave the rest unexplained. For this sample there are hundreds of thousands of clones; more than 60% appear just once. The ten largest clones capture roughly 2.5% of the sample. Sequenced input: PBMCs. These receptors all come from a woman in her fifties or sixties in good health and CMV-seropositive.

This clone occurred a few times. CDR3 sequence: CAWNLRASSGEAFF. The CDR3 DNA is TGTGCCTGGAATCTACGGGCCTCCTCGGGGGAAGCTTTCTTT. The chain couples TRBV30 to TRBJ1-1; no reliable D call. The CDR3 consists of 14 residues. Trimming took 4 bases from V and 8 from J, leaving 20 bases between them. The germline gives CDR1 GTSNPN, CDR2 SVGIG (reference sequence).

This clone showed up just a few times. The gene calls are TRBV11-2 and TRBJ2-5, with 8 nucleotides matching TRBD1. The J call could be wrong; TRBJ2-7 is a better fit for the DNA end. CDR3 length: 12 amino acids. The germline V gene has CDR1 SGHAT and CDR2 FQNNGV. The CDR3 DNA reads TGTGCCAGCAGTCAGACAGGGGTCGAGCAGTACTTC. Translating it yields CASSQTGVEQYF.

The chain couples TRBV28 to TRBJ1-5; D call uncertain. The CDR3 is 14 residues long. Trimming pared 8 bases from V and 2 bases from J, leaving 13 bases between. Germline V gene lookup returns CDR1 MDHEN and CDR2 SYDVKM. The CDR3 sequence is CASRAGYGNQPQHF. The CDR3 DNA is TGTGCCAGCCGAGCGGGTTACGGCAATCAGCCCCAGCATTTT.

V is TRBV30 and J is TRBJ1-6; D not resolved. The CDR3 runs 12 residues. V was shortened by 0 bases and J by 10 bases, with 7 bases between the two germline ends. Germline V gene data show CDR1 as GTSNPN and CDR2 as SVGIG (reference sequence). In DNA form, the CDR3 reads TGTGCCTGGAGTGTAAATACATCACCCCTCCACTTT. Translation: CAWSVNTSPLHF.

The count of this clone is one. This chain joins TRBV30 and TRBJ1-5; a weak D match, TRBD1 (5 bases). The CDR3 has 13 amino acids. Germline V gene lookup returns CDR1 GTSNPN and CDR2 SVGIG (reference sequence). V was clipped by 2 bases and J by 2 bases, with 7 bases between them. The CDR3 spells CAWSLGGNQPQHF. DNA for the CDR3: TGTGCCTGGAGTCTAGGGGGCAATCAGCCCCAGCATTTT.

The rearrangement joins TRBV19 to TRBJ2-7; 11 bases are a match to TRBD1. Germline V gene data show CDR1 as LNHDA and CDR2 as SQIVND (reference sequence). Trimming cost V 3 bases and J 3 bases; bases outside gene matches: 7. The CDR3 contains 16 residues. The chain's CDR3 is CASSILLGTGGYEQYF. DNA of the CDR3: TGTGCCAGTAGTATCTTACTCGGGACAGGGGGCTACGAGCAGTACTTC.

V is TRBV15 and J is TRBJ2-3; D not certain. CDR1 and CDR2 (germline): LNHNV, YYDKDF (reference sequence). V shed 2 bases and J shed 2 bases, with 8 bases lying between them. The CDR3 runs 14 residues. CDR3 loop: CATSRLQLTDTQYF. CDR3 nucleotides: TGTGCCACCAGCAGACTACAGCTCACAGATACGCAGTATTTT. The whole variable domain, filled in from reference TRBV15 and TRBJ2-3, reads DAMVIQNPRYQVTQFGKPVTLSCSQTLNHNVMYWYQQKSSQAPKLLFHYYDKDFNNEADTPDNFQSRRPNTSFCFLDIRSPGLGDTAMYLCATSRLQLTDTQYFGPGTRLTVL.

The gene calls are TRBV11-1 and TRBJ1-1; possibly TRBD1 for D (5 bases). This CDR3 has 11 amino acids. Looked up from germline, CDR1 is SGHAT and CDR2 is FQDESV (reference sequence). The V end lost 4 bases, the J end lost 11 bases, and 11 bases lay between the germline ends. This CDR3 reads CASSSGGDAFF. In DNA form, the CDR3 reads TGTGCCAGCAGCTCGGGGGGTGACGCTTTCTTT.

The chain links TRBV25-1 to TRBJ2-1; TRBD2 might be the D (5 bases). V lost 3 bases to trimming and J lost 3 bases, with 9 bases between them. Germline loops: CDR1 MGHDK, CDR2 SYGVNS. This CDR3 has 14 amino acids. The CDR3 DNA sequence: TGTGCCAGCAGTGACCTACTAGACTACAATGAGCAGTTCTTC. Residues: CASSDLLDYNEQFF.